What follows describes a single T cell receptor beta chain. The data belong to a study of CD8 T cells in ankylosing spondylitis. 5'-RACE, quantitative and with molecular barcodes, yielded the TCR beta libraries. Using its own MiXCR run on the 5' RACE reads, TCRdb lists one record per CDR3 protein. The table has around 130,000 distinct CDR3 sequences, roughly an eighth seen once. Trimming took off 2 bases at V and 8 bases at J, with 31 bases between the two ends. The CDR3 contains 20 residues. CDR1 LNHNV and CDR2 YYDKDF come from the germline V gene (reference sequence). Material for sequencing was blood, either unsorted or a sorted T cell fraction (not recorded which). The TCR was taken from a female donor with ankylosing spondylitis or in good health (not recorded which). The chain uses TRBV15 and TRBJ2-1; weak D call: TRBD1 (6 bases). CDR3 protein: CATSRSNRDTFPTARDEQFF. DNA for the CDR3: TGTGCCACCAGCAGAAGTAACCGGGACACCTTTCCAACCGCAAGGGATGAGCAGTTCTTC.